This TCR beta chain was documented in a study of cytomegalovirus exposure and HLA in healthy donors. In the PCR, 60 Vbeta and 13 Jbeta primers were used. Profiling relied on immunoSEQ multiplex PCR, and the TCRdb table lists in-frame clones only, not all of them. The sample holds approximately 70,000 clones. Germline CDR1 reads WSHSY; CDR2 reads SAAADI. V was cut by 6 bases and J by 2 bases, with 13 bases left in between. This CDR3 contains 15 residues. As for this clone: Its antigen remains unidentified.

Findings of the study overall: The study flagged fewer than 200 TCR beta chains as cytomegalovirus-associated. In the analysis, some V segments, TRBV6-2 and TRBV6-3 included, were excluded as indistinguishable.

The source is a female donor in good health and CMV-seropositive. The chain links TRBV10-2 to TRBJ1-4, with D hard to call. Sequenced: PBMCs. The CDR3: CASRPEQATNEKLFF. Here the CDR3 DNA reads TGCGCCAGCAGACCCGAGCAGGCGACTAATGAAAAACTGTTTTTT.